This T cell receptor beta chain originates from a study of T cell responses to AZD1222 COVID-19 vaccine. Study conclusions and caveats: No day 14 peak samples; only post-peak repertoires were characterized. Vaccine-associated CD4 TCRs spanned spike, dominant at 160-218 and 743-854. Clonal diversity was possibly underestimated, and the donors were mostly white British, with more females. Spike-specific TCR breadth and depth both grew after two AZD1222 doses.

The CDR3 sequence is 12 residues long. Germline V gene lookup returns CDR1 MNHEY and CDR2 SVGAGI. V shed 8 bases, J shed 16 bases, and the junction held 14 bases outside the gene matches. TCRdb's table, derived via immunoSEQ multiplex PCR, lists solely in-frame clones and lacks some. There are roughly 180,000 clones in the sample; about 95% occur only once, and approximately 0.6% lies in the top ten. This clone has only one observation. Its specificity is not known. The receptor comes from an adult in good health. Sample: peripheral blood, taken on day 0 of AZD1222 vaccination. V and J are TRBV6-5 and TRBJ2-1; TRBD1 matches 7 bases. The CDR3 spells CASYRGQAHAFF. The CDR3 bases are TGTGCCAGCTACCGTGGACAGGCCCACGCCTTCTTC.